This record covers a single T cell receptor (beta chain). The antigen is undetermined. These data come from a study of T cell responses to AZD1222 COVID-19 vaccine. Study-level points and caveats: The peak T cell response came first, and repertoires were sampled only after it. Dominant at 160-218 and 743-854, vaccine-associated CD4 TCRs also spanned spike.

V gave up 4 bases and J gave up 4 bases; unmatched junction bases: 1. The germline V gene encodes CDR1 SGHDN and CDR2 FVKESK. The CDR3 sequence is 13 residues long. The protocol was immunoSEQ multiplex PCR, while the TCRdb copy is restricted to in-frame clones and leaves out a portion. The data show 150,000 or so clones, with approximately 92% seen just once and approximately 4.7% held by the top ten. The gene calls are TRBV14 and TRBJ2-7; TRBD2 aligns across 10 bases. The clonotype was recovered from an adult in good health. The sample in question was peripheral blood, obtained on day 0 of AZD1222 vaccination. The CDR3 is CASSRTSGYEQYF. As DNA, the CDR3 is TGTGCCAGCAGCCGGACTAGCGGATACGAGCAGTACTTC. The variable domain in full, completed from reference TRBV14 and TRBJ2-7, reads EAGVTQFPSHSVIEKGQTVTLRCDPISGHDNLYWYRRVMGKEIKFLLHFVKESKQDESGMPNNRFLAERTGGTYSTLKVQPAELEDSGVYFCASSRTSGYEQYFGPGTRLTVT.